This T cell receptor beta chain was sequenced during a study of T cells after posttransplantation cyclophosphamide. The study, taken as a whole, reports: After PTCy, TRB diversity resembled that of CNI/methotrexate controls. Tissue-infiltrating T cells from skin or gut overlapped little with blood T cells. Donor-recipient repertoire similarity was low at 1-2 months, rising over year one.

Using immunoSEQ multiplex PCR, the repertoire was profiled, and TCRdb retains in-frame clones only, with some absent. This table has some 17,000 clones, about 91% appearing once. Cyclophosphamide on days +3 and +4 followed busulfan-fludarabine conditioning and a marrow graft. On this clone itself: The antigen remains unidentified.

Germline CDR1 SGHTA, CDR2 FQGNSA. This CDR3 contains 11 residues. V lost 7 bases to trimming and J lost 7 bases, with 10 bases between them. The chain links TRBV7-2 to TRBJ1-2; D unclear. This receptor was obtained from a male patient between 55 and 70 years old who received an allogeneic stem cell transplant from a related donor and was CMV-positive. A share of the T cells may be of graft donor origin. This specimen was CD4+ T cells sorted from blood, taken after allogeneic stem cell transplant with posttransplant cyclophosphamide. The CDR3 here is CASTLRAGYTF. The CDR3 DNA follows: TGTGCCAGCACCTTGCGAGCTGGCTACACCTTC.